This T cell receptor beta chain was identified during a study of OX40 agonist ivuxolimab in advanced cancers. The study, taken as a whole, reports: Antigen specificity was not determined for the expanded peripheral T cells.

As to this clone: Its antigen is still unknown.

The repertoire was sequenced with immunoSEQ multiplex PCR; TCRdb's copy has only in-frame clones and lacks some. Seen here are tens of thousands of clones, nearly 85% observed once, and the top ten hold roughly 7.1%. Germline CDR1 reads LNHNV; CDR2 reads YYDKDF (reference sequence). After removal of 3 bases from V and 4 bases from J, the junction contained 7 bases not matched to a gene. The length of the CDR3 is 15 residues. Sequences were derived from CD4+ or CD8+ T cells sorted from blood, sampled in a trial of the OX40 agonist ivuxolimab. The source is an adult with an advanced solid tumor such as melanoma, head and neck, liver or kidney cancer. V gene TRBV15 combines with J gene TRBJ1-2, with 8 bases lining up with TRBD1. The CDR3 reads CATSRAPTGAYGYTF. The CDR3 DNA sequence: TGTGCCACCAGCAGGGCTCCGACAGGGGCCTATGGCTACACCTTC.